This T cell receptor beta chain was captured in a study of blood T cell repertoires in COVID-19. The wider study: There were acute and convalescent COVID-19 samples, and they came from the United States, Italy and Spain. PBMCs, B-cell-depleted T cells, or T cells were the source of the cDNA or gDNA that made up the material.

Germline-derived CDR1 and CDR2 are SGHRS and YFSETQ. V was pared by 0 bases and J by 9 bases, with 7 bases between. This CDR3 spans 11 amino acids. As handled by the study authors: Reference gene primer amplification yielded estimated nucleated cell counts. Data came from immunoSEQ multiplex PCR; TCRdb stores just in-frame clones and leaves some out. D and trimming come from the DNA, and the V and J calls and clone size come from that table. In the table there are some 250,000 clones, roughly 90% of which are singletons. Sequenced sample: peripheral blood. This receptor was taken from a man aged 30 to 45 who had recovered from COVID-19. The chain recombines TRBV5-1 with TRBJ2-7; D unresolved. CDR3 coding DNA: TGCGCCAGCAGCTTGGATGGCCCGCAGTACTTC. Protein sequence: CASSLDGPQYF.